This T cell receptor beta chain was profiled in a study of T cell repertoires in cytomegalovirus infection. With regard to this clonotype: Its antigen remains unknown.

In TCRdb, the reads were re-called with MiXCR into one record per CDR3 protein. This sample has about 830,000 distinct CDR3 sequences; over 25% occur once, and the top ten carry around an eighth. Germline CDR1 reads MNHEY; CDR2 reads SVGAGI. CDR3 length: 13 residues. Between the trimmed V and J ends, which lost 7 bases and 5 bases, there was a span of 14 bases. The rearrangement links TRBV6-5 to TRBJ2-5; D may be TRBD2 (5 bases). The source of this sequence is a human donor in good health (CMV status not recorded). Some clones in this sample may be carry-over from other donors' samples. Sequenced material: cultured CD8+ T cells from PBMCs, taken from culture after CMV antigen stimulation. CDR3 sequence: CASNPGIGETQYF. Here the CDR3 DNA reads TGTGCCAGCAACCCCGGGATCGGGGAGACCCAGTACTTC.